This T cell receptor beta chain was sequenced during a study of TIL therapy for anti-PD-1-resistant metastatic lung cancer. Turning to the study itself: A handful of tumors were EGFR-mutant and two were ALK-rearranged. Tumors carried a median about 1.5 non-synonymous mutations per megabase. Study-level findings and limits: The cohort had more treatment-naive, never-smoker and oncogene-addicted patients than typical. Infused TIL clonotypes partially replaced the baseline blood repertoire, then decayed over months.

The libraries were made with immunoSEQ v3. Here immunoSEQ multiplex PCR was the method, and the copy in TCRdb shows in-frame clones only, minus some. This table has more than 50,000 clones, around nine tenths appearing once. Time point here: pre-treatment sample, taken before nivolumab and TIL therapy. About this clone itself: Its antigen remains unknown.

The CDR3 consists of 15 residues. The ends lost 4 bases at V and 1 base at J; junction bases unmatched: 2. CDR1 is SNHLY and CDR2 is FYNNEI in the germline V gene. This sequence originates from a person between 25 and 80 years old with non-small cell lung cancer. The material was blood, obtained at baseline. The rearrangement uses TRBV2 and TRBJ2-3, with TRBD1 matching 10 bases. CDR3 nucleotide sequence: TGTGCCAGCAGTGGACAGGGGGCGCGCACAGATACGCAGTATTTT. It specifies CASSGQGARTDTQYF.